Following are 25 T cell receptor beta chains from one sample sequenced in a study of OX40 agonist ivuxolimab in advanced cancers. Produced via immunoSEQ multiplex PCR; TCRdb's table is partial and in-frame only. The table records 150,000 to 170,000 clones, approximately 94% of them present only once. The specimen comprised CD4+ or CD8+ T cells sorted from blood, sampled in a trial of the OX40 agonist ivuxolimab. The receptor source for this set is an adult with an advanced solid tumor such as melanoma, head and neck, liver or kidney cancer.

V and J are TRBV7-9 and TRBJ2-6; D may match TRBD1 or TRBD2 (5 bases each). Trimming cost V 2 bases and J 0 bases, with 14 bases left between them. CDR3 length: 18 residues. CDR1 SEHNR and CDR2 FQNEAQ come from the germline V gene (reference sequence). CDR3 in DNA: TGTGCCAGCAGCTTATCGCCGAGGGGACCCTCTGGGGCCAACGTCCTGACTTTC. Encoded protein: CASSLSPRGPSGANVLTF.

This chain joins TRBV28 and TRBJ2-1; 14 bases are shared with TRBD2. CDR1 is MDHEN, CDR2 SYDVKM, per germline. This CDR3 is built from 17 residues. Trimming removed 4 bases from V and 9 bases from J; junction bases left unmatched: 11. The CDR3: CASSSLSTSGRGGEQFF. In DNA form, the CDR3 reads TGTGCCAGCAGTTCCCTCTCGACTAGCGGGAGGGGCGGTGAGCAGTTCTTC.

The chain carries TRBV12-5 and TRBJ1-5, with TRBD1 identical over 8 bases. The V gene's germline CDR1 is LGHNT and CDR2 FRNRAP. This CDR3 spans 16 amino acids. Unmatched junction bases numbered 6, after V lost 5 bases and J lost 0 bases. This CDR3 reads CASGHGQGGSNQPQHF. The CDR3 DNA reads TGTGCTAGTGGTCATGGACAGGGTGGTAGCAATCAGCCCCAGCATTTT.

The rearrangement links TRBV5-8 to TRBJ2-3, with 9 nucleotides matching TRBD1. The germline CDR1 and CDR2 sequences are SGHTS and YDEGEE. Trimming took 2 bases from V and 4 from J; bases not matched to a gene: 5. CDR3 length: 15 residues. The CDR3 here is CASSFNRGRADTQYF. The CDR3 coding sequence is TGTGCCAGCAGCTTCAACAGGGGGCGGGCAGATACGCAGTATTTT.

This chain uses TRBV10-2 with TRBJ1-2; no reliable D call. The V end lost 7 bases, the J end lost 4 bases, and 19 bases lay between the germline ends. The CDR3 runs 15 residues. CDR1 and CDR2 (germline): WSHSY, SAAADI. CDR3 loop: CASTSPGQAFYGYTF. CDR3 DNA: TGCGCCAGCACCTCCCCTGGGCAGGCGTTCTATGGCTACACCTTC.

This chain links TRBV9 with TRBJ2-7; D gene ambiguous. Germline V gene data show CDR1 as SGDLS and CDR2 as YYNGEE. The CDR3 has 14 residues. Trimming took 2 bases from V and 1 from J, leaving 10 bases between them. CDR3 nucleotide sequence: TGTGCCAGCAGCGTCACACCCCTATCCTACGAGCAGTACTTC. This translates into CASSVTPLSYEQYF.

The DNA for the CDR3 is TGTGCCAGCAGCTTAGTATGGGGGGCGGACACTCATGGCTACACCTTC. Translated, it gives CASSLVWGADTHGYTF. The chain joins TRBV7-2 to TRBJ1-2, with D possibly TRBD1 on 6 matching bases. The CDR3 is made up of 16 amino acids. Germline V CDR1 and CDR2: SGHTA, FQGNSA. Trimming took 1 base from V and 6 from J, leaving 18 bases between them.

V usage is TRBV7-8 and J usage is TRBJ2-6, with 7 bases fitting TRBD1. V lost 0 bases to trimming and J lost 4 bases; unmatched junction nucleotides: 9. Looked up from germline, CDR1 is SGHVS and CDR2 is FQNEAQ. The CDR3 loop spans 18 amino acids. CDR3: CASSLARIGGPGANVLTF. CDR3 in DNA: TGTGCCAGCAGCTTAGCGCGGATAGGGGGCCCCGGGGCCAACGTCCTGACTTTC.

This rearrangement joins TRBV6-5 to TRBJ1-1; TRBD1 might be the D (5 bases). Germline V gene lookup returns CDR1 MNHEY and CDR2 SVGAGI. V was trimmed by 6 bases and J by 1 base, leaving 9 bases between them. CDR3 length: 13 amino acids. The CDR3 DNA follows: TGTGCCAGCAGGGGGGGACCGAACACTGAAGCTTTCTTT. Its translation: CASRGGPNTEAFF.

The J gene is TRBJ2-2, the V gene TRBV5-1; 9 bases align to TRBD1. This CDR3 is built from 16 residues. CDR1 and CDR2 (germline): SGHRS, YFSETQ. The trim removed 5 bases at V and 4 bases at J, leaving 9 bases unmatched. The CDR3 nucleotides read TGCGCCAGCAGGTCAAATACAGGGGGCGCCACCGGGGAGCTGTTTTTT. It encodes CASRSNTGGATGELFF.

V and J are TRBV6-5 and TRBJ2-7, with 7 bases aligning to TRBD1. Germline CDR1 reads MNHEY; CDR2 reads SVGAGI. This CDR3 has 14 amino acids. The V and J ends lost 4 bases and 2 bases, in that order; junction bases with no gene match: 5. The DNA for the CDR3 is TGTGCCAGCAGTTCCTCACAGGGGACCTACGAGCAGTACTTC. Its protein is CASSSSQGTYEQYF.

The chain links TRBV11-1 to TRBJ2-3, with D perhaps matching TRBD2 (5 bases). The V end was cut by 0 bases, the J end by 1 base, with 8 bases between. The germline V gene encodes CDR1 SGHAT and CDR2 FQDESV (reference sequence). The CDR3 has 15 residues. The CDR3 loop reads CASSLAERRTDTQYF. The CDR3 region has the DNA TGTGCCAGCAGCTTAGCGGAGCGGCGCACAGATACGCAGTATTTT.

The rearrangement joins TRBV18 to TRBJ1-5; maybe TRBD1 (5 bases). V dropped 3 bases and J dropped 5 bases, with 14 bases sitting between them. CDR3 length equals 15 residues. Germline assignment: CDR1 KGHSH and CDR2 LQKENI. The CDR3 DNA reads as TGTGCCAGCTCACCTTGGGACGGAAATTATCAGCCCCAGCATTTT. This translates into CASSPWDGNYQPQHF.

CDR3 sequence: CATSRASGLAGTEQYF. DNA of the CDR3: TGTGCCACCAGCAGAGCCTCGGGACTAGCTGGCACCGAGCAGTACTTC. V usage is TRBV15 and J usage is TRBJ2-7; 9 positions agree with TRBD2. The CDR3 totals 16 residues. With 1 base clipped from V and 6 bases from J, the junction kept 10 bases outside the gene matches. Per germline, CDR1 LNHNV and CDR2 YYDKDF (reference sequence).

The chain has TRBV28 and TRBJ1-1, with D tentatively TRBD1 (6 bases). CDR3 length equals 18 residues. CDR1 and CDR2 (germline): MDHEN, SYDVKM. V lost 2 bases and J lost 0, with 19 bases in between. CDR3 nucleotide sequence: TGTGCCAGCAGTTTACCTCCCCGGGGGCGGCTTCTGAACACTGAAGCTTTCTTT. Its protein product is CASSLPPRGRLLNTEAFF.

The chain links TRBV28 to TRBJ1-2; unclear D gene. Germline values: CDR1 MDHEN, CDR2 SYDVKM. Trimming removed 8 bases at V and 4 bases at J, with 8 bases between. CDR3 length: 11 amino acids. CDR3 nucleotides: TGTGCCAGCGGCGGCTCCTATGGCTACACCTTC. It translates to CASGGSYGYTF.

This clone appeared once. The rearrangement joins TRBV27 to TRBJ2-7; D is unresolved. Germline-derived CDR1 and CDR2 are MNHEY and SMNVEV (reference sequence). Trimming shortened V by 6 bases and J by 6 bases, and 27 bases separated the two germline ends. The CDR3 consists of 17 residues. The CDR3 DNA sequence: TGTGCCAGCAGCAAACGGATGAACTCCTACATTTTACGCGAGCAGTACTTC. It translates to CASSKRMNSYILREQYF.

The rearrangement links TRBV15 to TRBJ1-1; no firm D call. V was pared by 0 bases and J by 2 bases, with 10 bases between. The CDR3 runs 15 residues. CDR1 LNHNV and CDR2 YYDKDF come from the germline V gene (reference sequence). CDR3 residues: CATSRDLGPNTEAFF. In DNA form, the CDR3 reads TGTGCCACCAGCAGAGATTTGGGCCCTAACACTGAAGCTTTCTTT.

The rearrangement joins TRBV20-1 to TRBJ2-7; tentatively, D is TRBD1 (5 bases). Germline V lookup: CDR1 DFQATT, CDR2 SNEGSKA (reference sequence). V was pared by 7 bases and J by 7 bases, with 14 bases between. This CDR3 comprises 11 residues. CDR3 loop: CSGGGPWEQYF. CDR3 bases: TGCAGTGGGGGCGGCCCCTGGGAGCAGTACTTC.

The rearrangement joins TRBV9 to TRBJ1-1; D might be TRBD1 (5 bases). From germline, CDR1 is SGDLS and CDR2 YYNGEE. CDR3 size: 15 residues. The V end was cut by 0 bases, the J end by 6 bases, with 15 bases between. DNA for the CDR3: TGTGCCAGCAGCGTAGACGGCAGGGCCAGGGCTGAAGCTTTCTTT. Its translation is CASSVDGRARAEAFF.

V usage is TRBV7-8 and J usage is TRBJ2-5; no definite D call. Per germline, CDR1 SGHVS and CDR2 FQNEAQ. The CDR3 loop spans 14 amino acids. Trimming pared 0 bases from V and 4 bases from J, leaving 9 bases between. CDR3 sequence reads: CASSLARFPETQYF. The CDR3 DNA reads as TGTGCCAGCAGCTTAGCGCGGTTCCCAGAGACCCAGTACTTC.

CDR3 nucleotide sequence: TGTGCCAGCTCACCCCGACAGGGGAGCTCCTATAATTCACCCCTCCACTTT. Translating it yields CASSPRQGSSYNSPLHF. The chain has TRBV18 and TRBJ1-6; 8 bases are shared with TRBD1. The CDR3 contains 17 residues. After removal of 3 bases from V and 0 bases from J, the junction contained 4 bases not matched to a gene. The germline gives CDR1 KGHSH, CDR2 LQKENI.

This chain links TRBV7-9 with TRBJ2-1; TRBD2 matches 13 bases. Germline CDR1 SEHNR, CDR2 FQNEAQ (reference sequence). The trim removed 8 bases at V and 5 bases at J, leaving 9 bases unmatched. The CDR3 spans 16 residues. This CDR3 reads CASRQRLAGGHNEQFF. CDR3 DNA sequence: TGTGCCAGCCGACAGAGACTAGCGGGGGGTCACAATGAGCAGTTCTTC. The full variable domain, with the rest looked up from reference TRBV7-9 and TRBJ2-1, is DTGVSQNPRHKITKRGQNVTFRCDPISEHNRLYWYRQTLGQGPEFLTYFQNEAQLEKSRLLSDRFSAERPKGSFSTLEIQRTEQGDSAMYLCASRQRLAGGHNEQFFGPGTRLTVL.

The chain has TRBV27 and TRBJ2-2; D is unclear. Germline assignment: CDR1 MNHEY and CDR2 SMNVEV (reference sequence). CDR3 length equals 13 residues. The V gene lost 0 bases and the J gene lost 5 bases, with 4 bases spanning the gap. The CDR3 loop reads CASSLSWTGELFF. CDR3 coding DNA: TGTGCCAGCAGTTTATCCTGGACCGGGGAGCTGTTTTTT.

This chain uses TRBV18 with TRBJ1-5; TRBD1 aligns across 7 bases. The V segment lost 4 bases and the J segment 3 bases; nucleotides outside the gene matches: 12. This CDR3 has 17 amino acids. The V gene's germline CDR1 is KGHSH and CDR2 LQKENI. The CDR3 DNA follows: TGTGCCAGCTCACTTACTCGAACAGGGGAACTCAATCAGCCCCAGCATTTT. Amino acid sequence: CASSLTRTGELNQPQHF.